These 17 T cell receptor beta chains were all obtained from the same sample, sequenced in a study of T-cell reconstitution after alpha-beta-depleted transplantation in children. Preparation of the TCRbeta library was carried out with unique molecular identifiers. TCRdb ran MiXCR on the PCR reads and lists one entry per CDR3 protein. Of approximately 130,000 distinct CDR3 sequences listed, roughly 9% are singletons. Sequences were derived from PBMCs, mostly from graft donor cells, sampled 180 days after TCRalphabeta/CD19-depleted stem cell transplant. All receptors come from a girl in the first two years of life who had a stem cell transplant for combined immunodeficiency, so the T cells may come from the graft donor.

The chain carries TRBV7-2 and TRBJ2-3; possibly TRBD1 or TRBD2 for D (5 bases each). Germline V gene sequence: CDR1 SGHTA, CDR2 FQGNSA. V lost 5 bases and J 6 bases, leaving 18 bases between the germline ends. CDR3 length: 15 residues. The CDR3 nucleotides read TGTGCCAGCAGCCTCGAGGGGACCTCAGGGGATACGCAGTATTTT. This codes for CASSLEGTSGDTQYF.

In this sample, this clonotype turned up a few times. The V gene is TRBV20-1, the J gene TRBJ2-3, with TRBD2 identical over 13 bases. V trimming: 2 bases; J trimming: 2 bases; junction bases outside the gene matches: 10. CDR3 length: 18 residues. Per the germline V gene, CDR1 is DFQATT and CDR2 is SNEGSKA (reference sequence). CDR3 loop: CSARSPWTSGGYTDTQYF. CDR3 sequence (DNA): TGCAGTGCTAGATCCCCTTGGACTAGCGGGGGTTACACAGATACGCAGTATTTT.

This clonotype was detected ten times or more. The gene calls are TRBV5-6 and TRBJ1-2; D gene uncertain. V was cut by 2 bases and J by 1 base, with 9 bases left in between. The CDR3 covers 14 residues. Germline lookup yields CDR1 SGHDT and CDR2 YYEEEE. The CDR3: CASSFPGYNYGYTF. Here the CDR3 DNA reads TGTGCCAGCAGCTTTCCAGGATATAACTATGGCTACACCTTC.

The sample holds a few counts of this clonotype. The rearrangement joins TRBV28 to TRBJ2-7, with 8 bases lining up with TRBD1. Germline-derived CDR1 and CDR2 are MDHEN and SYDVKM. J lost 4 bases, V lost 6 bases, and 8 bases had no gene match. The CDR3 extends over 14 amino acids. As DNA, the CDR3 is TGTGCCAGCAGCCGCGGACAGGGAAGATACGAGCAGTACTTC. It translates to CASSRGQGRYEQYF.

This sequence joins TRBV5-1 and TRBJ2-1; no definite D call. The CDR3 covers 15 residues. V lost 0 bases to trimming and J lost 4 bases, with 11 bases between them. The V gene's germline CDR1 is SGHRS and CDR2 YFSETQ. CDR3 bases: TGCGCCAGCAGCTTGGGACTCAGCCAGTACAATGAGCAGTTCTTC. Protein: CASSLGLSQYNEQFF.

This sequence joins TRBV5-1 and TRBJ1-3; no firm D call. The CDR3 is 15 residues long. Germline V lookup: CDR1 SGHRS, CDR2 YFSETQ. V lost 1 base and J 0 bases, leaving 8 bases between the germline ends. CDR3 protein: CASSLWGDSGNTIYF. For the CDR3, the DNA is TGCGCCAGCAGCTTGTGGGGAGACTCTGGAAACACCATATATTTT.

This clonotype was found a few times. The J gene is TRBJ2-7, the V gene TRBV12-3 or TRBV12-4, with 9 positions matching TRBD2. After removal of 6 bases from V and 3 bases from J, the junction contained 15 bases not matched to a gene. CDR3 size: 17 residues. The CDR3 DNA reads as TGTGCCAGCAGCTTGGGGATTGCTCTAGCGGGAAGCTACGAGCAGTACTTC. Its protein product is CASSLGIALAGSYEQYF.

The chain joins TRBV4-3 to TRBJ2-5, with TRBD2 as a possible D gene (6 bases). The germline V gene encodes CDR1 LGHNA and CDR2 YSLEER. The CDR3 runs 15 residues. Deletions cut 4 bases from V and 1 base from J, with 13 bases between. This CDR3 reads CASSPQEGSQETQYF. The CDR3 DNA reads TGCGCCAGCAGCCCTCAGGAGGGAAGCCAAGAGACCCAGTACTTC.

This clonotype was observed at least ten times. The CDR3 protein is CASSETGQGNNEQFF. As DNA, the CDR3 is TGCGCCAGCAGTGAAACGGGACAGGGAAACAATGAGCAGTTCTTC. This sequence joins TRBV10-2 and TRBJ2-1; 9 bases agree with TRBD1. Trimming removed 3 bases from V and 5 bases from J; junction bases left unmatched: 5. This CDR3 is 15 amino acids long. Germline values: CDR1 WSHSY, CDR2 SAAADI.

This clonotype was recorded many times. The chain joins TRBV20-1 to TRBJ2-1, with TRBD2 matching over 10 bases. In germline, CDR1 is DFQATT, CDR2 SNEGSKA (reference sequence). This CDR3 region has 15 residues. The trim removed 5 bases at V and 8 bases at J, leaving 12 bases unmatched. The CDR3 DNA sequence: TGCAGTGCTCGTTTACTAGCGGGATACGTCGATGAGCAGTTCTTC. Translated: CSARLLAGYVDEQFF.

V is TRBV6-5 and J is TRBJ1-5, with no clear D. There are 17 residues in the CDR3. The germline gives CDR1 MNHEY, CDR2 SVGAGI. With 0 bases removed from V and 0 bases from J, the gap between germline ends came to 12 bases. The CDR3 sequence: CASSYSADIYSNQPQHF. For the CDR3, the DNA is TGTGCCAGCAGTTACTCAGCGGATATCTATAGCAATCAGCCCCAGCATTTT.

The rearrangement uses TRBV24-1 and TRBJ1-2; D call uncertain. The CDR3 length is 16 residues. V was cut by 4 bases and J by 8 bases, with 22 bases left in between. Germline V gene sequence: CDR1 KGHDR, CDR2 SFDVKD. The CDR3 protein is CATSDRSPGAHRGYTF. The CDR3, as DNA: TGTGCCACCAGTGACCGGAGCCCAGGAGCCCACCGGGGCTACACCTTC.

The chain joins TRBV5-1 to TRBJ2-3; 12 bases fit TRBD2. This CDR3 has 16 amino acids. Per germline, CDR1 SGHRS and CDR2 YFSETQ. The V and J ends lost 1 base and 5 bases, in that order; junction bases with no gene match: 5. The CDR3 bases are TGCGCCAGCAGCTTGTCCCTAGCGGGGGGGCGAGATACGCAGTATTTT. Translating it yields CASSLSLAGGRDTQYF. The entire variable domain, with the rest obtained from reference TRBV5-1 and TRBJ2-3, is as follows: KAGVTQTPRYLIKTRGQQVTLSCSPISGHRSVSWYQQTPGQGLQFLFEYFSETQRNKGNFPGRFSGRQFSNSRSEMNVSTLELGDSALYLCASSLSLAGGRDTQYFGPGTRLTVL.

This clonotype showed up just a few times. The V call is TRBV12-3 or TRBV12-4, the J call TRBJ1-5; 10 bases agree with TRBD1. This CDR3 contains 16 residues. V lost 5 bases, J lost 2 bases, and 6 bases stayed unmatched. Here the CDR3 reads CASSMTGGSGNQPQHF. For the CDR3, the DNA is TGTGCCAGCAGTATGACAGGGGGCTCAGGCAATCAGCCCCAGCATTTT.

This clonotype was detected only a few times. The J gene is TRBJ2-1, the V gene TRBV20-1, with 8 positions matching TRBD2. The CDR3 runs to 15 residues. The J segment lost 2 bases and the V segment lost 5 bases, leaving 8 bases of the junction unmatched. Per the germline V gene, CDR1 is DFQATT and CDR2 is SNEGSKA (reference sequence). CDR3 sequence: CSAYSGGATYNEQFF. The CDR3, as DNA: TGCAGTGCTTATTCGGGGGGGGCCACCTACAATGAGCAGTTCTTC.

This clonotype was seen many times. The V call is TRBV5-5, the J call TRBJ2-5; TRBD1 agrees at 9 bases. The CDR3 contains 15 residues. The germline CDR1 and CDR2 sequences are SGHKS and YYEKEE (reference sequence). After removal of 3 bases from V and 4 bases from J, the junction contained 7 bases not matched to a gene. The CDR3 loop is CASSYQGQGRETQYF. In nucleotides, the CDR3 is TGTGCCAGCAGCTATCAGGGACAGGGACGAGAGACCCAGTACTTC.

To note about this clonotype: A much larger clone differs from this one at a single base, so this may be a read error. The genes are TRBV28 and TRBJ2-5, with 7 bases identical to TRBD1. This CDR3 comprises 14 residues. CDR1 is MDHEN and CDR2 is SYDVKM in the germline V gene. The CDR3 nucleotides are TGTGCCGGCAGTTATGTGACAGGGCAAGAGACCCAGTACTTC. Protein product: CAGSYVTGQETQYF.